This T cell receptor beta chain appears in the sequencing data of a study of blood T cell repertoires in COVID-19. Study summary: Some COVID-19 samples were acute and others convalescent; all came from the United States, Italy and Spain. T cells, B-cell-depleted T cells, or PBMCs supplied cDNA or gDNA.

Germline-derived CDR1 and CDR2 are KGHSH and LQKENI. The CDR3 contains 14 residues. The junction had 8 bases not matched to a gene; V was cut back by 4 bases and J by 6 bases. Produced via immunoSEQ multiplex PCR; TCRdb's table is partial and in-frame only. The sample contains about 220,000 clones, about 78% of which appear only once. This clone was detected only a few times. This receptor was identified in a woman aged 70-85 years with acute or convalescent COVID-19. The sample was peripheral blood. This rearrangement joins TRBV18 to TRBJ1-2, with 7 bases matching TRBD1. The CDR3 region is CASSLETGQDGYTF. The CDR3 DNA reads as TGTGCCAGCTCACTAGAGACAGGGCAGGATGGCTACACCTTC.